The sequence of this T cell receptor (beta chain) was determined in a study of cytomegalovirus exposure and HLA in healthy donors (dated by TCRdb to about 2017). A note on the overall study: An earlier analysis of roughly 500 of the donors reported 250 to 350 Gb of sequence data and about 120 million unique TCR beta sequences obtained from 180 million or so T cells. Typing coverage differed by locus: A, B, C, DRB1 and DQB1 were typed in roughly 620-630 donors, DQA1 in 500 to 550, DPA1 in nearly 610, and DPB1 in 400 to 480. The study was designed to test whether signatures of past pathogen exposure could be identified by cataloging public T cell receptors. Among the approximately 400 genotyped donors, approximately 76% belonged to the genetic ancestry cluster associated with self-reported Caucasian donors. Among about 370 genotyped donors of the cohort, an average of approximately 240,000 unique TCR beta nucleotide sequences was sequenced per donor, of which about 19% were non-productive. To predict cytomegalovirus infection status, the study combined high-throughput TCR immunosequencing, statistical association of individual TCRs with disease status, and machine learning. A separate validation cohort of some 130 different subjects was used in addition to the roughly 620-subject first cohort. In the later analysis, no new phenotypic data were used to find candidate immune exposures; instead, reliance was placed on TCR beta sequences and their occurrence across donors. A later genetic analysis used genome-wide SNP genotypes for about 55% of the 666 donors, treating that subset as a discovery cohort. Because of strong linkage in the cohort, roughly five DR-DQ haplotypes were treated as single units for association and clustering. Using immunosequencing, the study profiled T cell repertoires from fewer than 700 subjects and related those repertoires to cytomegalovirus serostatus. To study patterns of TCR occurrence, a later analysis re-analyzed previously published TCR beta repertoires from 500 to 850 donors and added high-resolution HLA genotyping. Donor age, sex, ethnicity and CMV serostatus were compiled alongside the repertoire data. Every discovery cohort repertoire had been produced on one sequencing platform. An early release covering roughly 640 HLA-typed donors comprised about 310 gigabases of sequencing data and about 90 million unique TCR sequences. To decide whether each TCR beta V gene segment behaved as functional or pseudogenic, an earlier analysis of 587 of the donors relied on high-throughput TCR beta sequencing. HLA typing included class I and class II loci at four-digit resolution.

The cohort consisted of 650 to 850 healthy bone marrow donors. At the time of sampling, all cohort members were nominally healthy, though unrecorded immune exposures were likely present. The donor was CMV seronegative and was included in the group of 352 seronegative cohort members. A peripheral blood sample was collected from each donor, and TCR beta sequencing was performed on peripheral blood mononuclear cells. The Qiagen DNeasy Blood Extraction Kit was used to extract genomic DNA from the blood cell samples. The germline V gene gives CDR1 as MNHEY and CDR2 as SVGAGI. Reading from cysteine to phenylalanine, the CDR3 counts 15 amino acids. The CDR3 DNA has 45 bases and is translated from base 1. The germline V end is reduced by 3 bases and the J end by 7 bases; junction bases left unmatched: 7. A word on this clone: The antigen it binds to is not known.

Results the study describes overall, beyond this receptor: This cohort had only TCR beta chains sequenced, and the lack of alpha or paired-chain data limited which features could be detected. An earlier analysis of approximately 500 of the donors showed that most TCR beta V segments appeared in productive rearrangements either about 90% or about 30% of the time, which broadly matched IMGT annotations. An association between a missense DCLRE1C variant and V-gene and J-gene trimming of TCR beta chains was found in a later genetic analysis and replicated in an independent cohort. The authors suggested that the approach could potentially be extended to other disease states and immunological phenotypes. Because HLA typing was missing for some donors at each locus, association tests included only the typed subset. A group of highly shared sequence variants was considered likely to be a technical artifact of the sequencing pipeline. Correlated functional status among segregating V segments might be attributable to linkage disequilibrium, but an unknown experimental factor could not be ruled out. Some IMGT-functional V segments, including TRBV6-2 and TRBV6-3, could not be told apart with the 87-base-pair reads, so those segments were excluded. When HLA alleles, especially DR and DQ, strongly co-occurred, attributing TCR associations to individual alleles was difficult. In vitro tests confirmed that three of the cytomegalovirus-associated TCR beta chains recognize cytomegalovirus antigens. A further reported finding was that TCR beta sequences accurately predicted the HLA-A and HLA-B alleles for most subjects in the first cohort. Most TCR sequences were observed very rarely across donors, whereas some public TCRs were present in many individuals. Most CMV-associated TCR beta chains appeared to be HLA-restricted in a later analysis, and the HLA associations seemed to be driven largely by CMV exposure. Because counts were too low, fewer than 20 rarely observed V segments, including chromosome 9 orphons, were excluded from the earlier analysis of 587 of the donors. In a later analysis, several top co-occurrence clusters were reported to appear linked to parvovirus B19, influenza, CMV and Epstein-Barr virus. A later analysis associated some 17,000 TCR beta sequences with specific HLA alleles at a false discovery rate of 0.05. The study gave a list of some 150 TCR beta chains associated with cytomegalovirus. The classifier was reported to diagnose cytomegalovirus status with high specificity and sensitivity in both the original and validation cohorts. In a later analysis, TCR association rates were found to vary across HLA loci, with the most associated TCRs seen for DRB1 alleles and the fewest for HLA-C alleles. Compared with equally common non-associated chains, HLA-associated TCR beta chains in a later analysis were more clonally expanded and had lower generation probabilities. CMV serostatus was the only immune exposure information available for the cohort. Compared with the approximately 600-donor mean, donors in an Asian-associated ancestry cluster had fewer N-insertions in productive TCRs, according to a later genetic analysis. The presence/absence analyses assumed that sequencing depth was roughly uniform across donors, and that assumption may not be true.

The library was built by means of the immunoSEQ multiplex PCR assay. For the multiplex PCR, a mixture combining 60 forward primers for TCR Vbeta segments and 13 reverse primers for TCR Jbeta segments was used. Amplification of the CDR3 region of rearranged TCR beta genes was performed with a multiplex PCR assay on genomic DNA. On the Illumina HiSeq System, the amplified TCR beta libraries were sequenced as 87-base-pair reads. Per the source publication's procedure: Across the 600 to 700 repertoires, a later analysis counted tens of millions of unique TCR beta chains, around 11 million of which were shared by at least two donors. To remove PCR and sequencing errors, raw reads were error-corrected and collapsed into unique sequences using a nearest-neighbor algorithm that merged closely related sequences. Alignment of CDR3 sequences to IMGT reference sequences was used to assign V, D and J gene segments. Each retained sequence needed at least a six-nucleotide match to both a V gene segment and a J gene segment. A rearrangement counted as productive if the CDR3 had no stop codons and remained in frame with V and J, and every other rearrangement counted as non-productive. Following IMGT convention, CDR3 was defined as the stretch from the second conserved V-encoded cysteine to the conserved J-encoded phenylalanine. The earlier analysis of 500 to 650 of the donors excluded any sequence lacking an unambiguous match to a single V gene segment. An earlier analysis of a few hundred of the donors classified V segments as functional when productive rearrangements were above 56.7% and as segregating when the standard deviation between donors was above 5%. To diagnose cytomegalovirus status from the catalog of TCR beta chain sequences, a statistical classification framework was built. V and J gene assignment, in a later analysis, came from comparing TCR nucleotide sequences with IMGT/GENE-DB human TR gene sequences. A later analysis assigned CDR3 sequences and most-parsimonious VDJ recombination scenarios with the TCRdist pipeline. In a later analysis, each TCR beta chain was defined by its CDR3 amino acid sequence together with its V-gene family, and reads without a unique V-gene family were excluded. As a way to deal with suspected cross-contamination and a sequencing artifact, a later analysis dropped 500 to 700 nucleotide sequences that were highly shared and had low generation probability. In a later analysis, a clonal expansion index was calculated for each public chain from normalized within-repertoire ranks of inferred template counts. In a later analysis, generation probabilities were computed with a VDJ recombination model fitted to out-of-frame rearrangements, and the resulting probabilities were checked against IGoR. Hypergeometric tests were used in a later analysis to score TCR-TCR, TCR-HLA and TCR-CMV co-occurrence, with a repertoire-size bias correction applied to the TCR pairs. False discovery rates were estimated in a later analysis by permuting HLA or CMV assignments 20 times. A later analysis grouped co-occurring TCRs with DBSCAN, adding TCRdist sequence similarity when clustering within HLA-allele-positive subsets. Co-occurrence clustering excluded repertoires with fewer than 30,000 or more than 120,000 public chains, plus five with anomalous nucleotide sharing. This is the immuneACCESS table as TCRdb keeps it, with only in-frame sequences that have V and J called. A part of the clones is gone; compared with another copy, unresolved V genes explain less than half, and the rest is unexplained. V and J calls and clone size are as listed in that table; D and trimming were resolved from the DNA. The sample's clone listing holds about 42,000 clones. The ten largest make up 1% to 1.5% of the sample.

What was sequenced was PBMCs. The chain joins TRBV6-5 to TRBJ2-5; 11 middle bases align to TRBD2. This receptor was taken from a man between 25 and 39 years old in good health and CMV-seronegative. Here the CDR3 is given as CASSYFSGRAGTQYF. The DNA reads TGTGCCAGCAGTTATTTTAGCGGGAGGGCCGGGACCCAGTACTTC.